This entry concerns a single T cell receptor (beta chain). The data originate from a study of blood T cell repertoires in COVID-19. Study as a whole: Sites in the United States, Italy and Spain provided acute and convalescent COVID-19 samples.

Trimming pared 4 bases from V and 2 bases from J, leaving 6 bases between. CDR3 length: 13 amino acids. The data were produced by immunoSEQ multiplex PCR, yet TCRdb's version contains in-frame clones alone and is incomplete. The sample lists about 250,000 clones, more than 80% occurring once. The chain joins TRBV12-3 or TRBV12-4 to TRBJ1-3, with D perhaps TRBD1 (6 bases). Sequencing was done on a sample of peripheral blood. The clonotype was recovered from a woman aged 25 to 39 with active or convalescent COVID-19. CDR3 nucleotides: TGTGCCAGCAGTTCAGGGGCTGGAAACACCATATATTTT. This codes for CASSSGAGNTIYF.